These 20 T cell receptor beta chains share one sample of origin, sequenced in a study of CD8 T cells in Susac syndrome. The RNA input was roughly 0.45 to 1 ug, and it was reverse transcribed with random hexamers. From the immunoSEQ multiplex PCR reads, TCRdb called clonotypes with MiXCR, one entry per CDR3 protein. The top ten clones hold 0.14% of a sample with some 120,000 distinct CDR3 sequences, over 90% of them seen once. The specimen sequenced was CD4+ T cells from PBMCs. The source is a human donor in good health.

The chain carries TRBV7-3 and TRBJ2-2; the D gene is possibly TRBD1 (6 bases). CDR3 length: 15 residues. Trimming pared 5 bases from V and 3 bases from J, leaving 13 bases between. Germline V CDR1 and CDR2: SGHTA, FQGTGA. In DNA form, the CDR3 reads TGTGCCAGCAGCCCTCAGGGGCGCGACACCGGGGAGCTGTTTTTT. Translation: CASSPQGRDTGELFF.

The chain links TRBV12-3 or TRBV12-4 to TRBJ2-1; D is unresolved. Trimming pared 7 bases from V and 0 bases from J, leaving 16 bases between. CDR3 length: 16 amino acids. In DNA, the CDR3 is TGTGCCAGCACCTTGACACTACTGAGCTCCTACAATGAGCAGTTCTTC. This gives the protein CASTLTLLSSYNEQFF.

This clonotype was recorded only once. The chain is built from TRBV6-2 or TRBV6-3 and TRBJ1-5; 9 nucleotides line up with TRBD1. V lost 6 bases to trimming and J lost 6 bases; unmatched junction nucleotides: 6. Germline loops: CDR1 MNHEY, CDR2 SVGEGT. The CDR3 runs 14 residues. The CDR3 loop reads CASRGTGNGQPQHF. The CDR3 DNA follows: TGTGCCAGCAGAGGGACAGGGAACGGTCAGCCCCAGCATTTT.

V is TRBV29-1 and J is TRBJ2-2; unclear D gene. V was clipped by 2 bases and J by 5 bases, with 12 bases between them. The germline CDR1 and CDR2 sequences are SQVTM and ANQGSEA. This CDR3 has 14 amino acids. In DNA form, the CDR3 reads TGCAGCGTTGAAATGGGGATTTCGACCGGGGAGCTGTTTTTT. Its translation is CSVEMGISTGELFF.

The rearrangement links TRBV7-2 to TRBJ2-3; TRBD2 is a possible D gene (5 bases). With 1 base removed from V and 0 bases from J, the gap between germline ends came to 11 bases. This CDR3 has 16 amino acids. Per germline, CDR1 SGHTA and CDR2 FQGNSA. CDR3 bases: TGTGCCAGCAGCTTAGGACGAGCGGCTAGCACAGATACGCAGTATTTT. Protein: CASSLGRAASTDTQYF.

The chain has TRBV3-1 and TRBJ2-6; D perhaps matches TRBD2 (6 bases). The CDR3 contains 17 residues. V was trimmed by 0 bases and J by 2 bases, leaving 11 bases between them. Germline V lookup: CDR1 LGHDT, CDR2 YNNKEL (reference sequence). The CDR3 loop is CASSQEIGGTGANVLTF. The CDR3 coding sequence is TGTGCCAGCAGCCAAGAGATTGGGGGGACTGGGGCCAACGTCCTGACTTTC.

The V and J genes are TRBV27 and TRBJ1-4; D gene ambiguous. The CDR3 runs 14 residues. The germline V gene encodes CDR1 MNHEY and CDR2 SMNVEV (reference sequence). V was clipped by 2 bases and J by 11 bases, with 15 bases between them. The CDR3 sequence is CASSLIPSDGKLFF. The CDR3, as DNA: TGTGCCAGCAGTTTAATCCCCTCGGACGGGAAACTGTTTTTT.

This CDR3 reads CASSVDWSDRDGYTF. Written as DNA, the CDR3 is TGTGCCAGCAGCGTAGATTGGTCGGACAGGGATGGCTACACCTTC. The chain combines TRBV9 with TRBJ1-2; 8 bases map to TRBD1. CDR3 length equals 15 residues. V shed 0 bases, J shed 6 bases, and the junction held 7 bases outside the gene matches. Germline V gene lookup returns CDR1 SGDLS and CDR2 YYNGEE. Together with reference TRBV9 and TRBJ1-2, the CDR3 gives the full variable domain: DSGVTQTPKHLITATGQRVTLRCSPRSGDLSVYWYQQSLDQGLQFLIQYYNGEERAKGNILERFSAQQFPDLHSELNLSSLELGDSALYFCASSVDWSDRDGYTFGSGTRLTVV.

The V and J genes are TRBV6-2 or TRBV6-3 and TRBJ2-1; 13 bases map to TRBD2. The CDR3 consists of 14 residues. The trim removed 9 bases at V and 8 bases at J, leaving 7 bases unmatched. The V gene's germline CDR1 is MNHEY and CDR2 SVGEGT. The chain's CDR3 is CASSTSGGRDEQFF. In DNA form, the CDR3 reads TGTGCCAGTTCGACTAGCGGGGGGCGGGATGAGCAGTTCTTC.

This clonotype was observed once. The chain combines TRBV12-3 or TRBV12-4 with TRBJ2-7; weak D call: TRBD1 (5 bases). With 2 bases removed from V and 7 bases from J, the gap between germline ends came to 21 bases. The CDR3 consists of 16 residues. As DNA, the CDR3 is TGTGCCAGCAGTTTACGTGGACACGGCCCGAAAATGGAGCAGTACTTC. Its translation: CASSLRGHGPKMEQYF.

V gene TRBV7-2 combines with J gene TRBJ2-2; 9 positions match TRBD1. The length of the CDR3 is 17 residues. After removal of 5 bases from V and 2 bases from J, the junction contained 9 bases not matched to a gene. Germline assignment: CDR1 SGHTA and CDR2 FQGNSA. The chain's CDR3 is CASSPTGGQGNTGELFF. CDR3 bases: TGTGCCAGCAGCCCGACGGGGGGACAGGGCAACACCGGGGAGCTGTTTTTT.

The chain combines TRBV7-9 with TRBJ1-2; weak D call: TRBD1 (5 bases). This CDR3 has 15 amino acids. Germline V gives CDR1 SEHNR, CDR2 FQNEAQ (reference sequence). Trimming removed 0 bases from V and 2 bases from J, with 10 bases in between. CDR3: CASSLALSGNYGYTF. DNA of the CDR3: TGTGCCAGCAGCTTAGCGCTTTCAGGGAACTATGGCTACACCTTC.

The J gene is TRBJ2-7, the V gene TRBV2; perhaps TRBD1 as D (6 bases). The V and J ends lost 8 bases and 3 bases respectively, with 14 bases between them. This CDR3 has 13 amino acids. Germline V gene lookup returns CDR1 SNHLY and CDR2 FYNNEI. The CDR3 region has the DNA TGTGCCAGCGGCACCCGGACAGTCTACGAGCAGTACTTC. Translation: CASGTRTVYEQYF.

The chain has TRBV7-2 and TRBJ2-7; 7 bases agree with TRBD1. After removal of 0 bases from V and 5 bases from J, the junction contained 7 bases not matched to a gene. This CDR3 contains 15 residues. The germline gives CDR1 SGHTA, CDR2 FQGNSA. This CDR3 reads CASSLALAGGNEQYF. CDR3 DNA sequence: TGTGCCAGCAGCTTAGCTTTGGCAGGGGGTAACGAGCAGTACTTC.

The chain is built from TRBV11-2 and TRBJ2-2; no clear D. Germline V gene data show CDR1 as SGHAT and CDR2 as FQNNGV. Trimming took off 1 base at V and 3 bases at J, with 3 bases between the two ends. The CDR3 extends over 13 amino acids. The CDR3 loop is CASSLGDTGELFF. The CDR3 bases are TGTGCCAGCAGCTTAGGAGACACCGGGGAGCTGTTTTTT.

The V call is TRBV6-2 or TRBV6-3, the J call TRBJ1-2, with D maybe TRBD1 (5 bases). Germline loops: CDR1 MNHEY, CDR2 SVGEGT. Trimming shortened V by 8 bases and J by 2 bases, and 15 bases separated the two germline ends. The CDR3 loop spans 14 amino acids. CDR3 sequence reads: CASRLDRNNYGYTF. DNA for the CDR3: TGTGCCAGCCGACTAGACAGAAACAACTATGGCTACACCTTC.

The chain is built from TRBV7-9 and TRBJ2-5; 7 bases align to TRBD1. Germline assignment: CDR1 SEHNR and CDR2 FQNEAQ (reference sequence). This CDR3 comprises 14 residues. The J segment lost 3 bases and the V segment lost 5 bases, leaving 6 bases of the junction unmatched. CDR3 in DNA: TGTGCCAGCAGCCGGGACAGATCAGAAGAGACCCAGTACTTC. Protein product: CASSRDRSEETQYF. Variable domain in full (rest from reference TRBV7-9 and TRBJ2-5): DTGVSQNPRHKITKRGQNVTFRCDPISEHNRLYWYRQTLGQGPEFLTYFQNEAQLEKSRLLSDRFSAERPKGSFSTLEIQRTEQGDSAMYLCASSRDRSEETQYFGPGTRLLVL.

The V call is TRBV7-9, the J call TRBJ2-2, with 9 bases that match TRBD2. The CDR3 covers 17 residues. V was clipped by 0 bases and J by 5 bases; unmatched bases: 7. Per the germline V gene, CDR1 is SEHNR and CDR2 is FQNEAQ (reference sequence). The CDR3 spells CASSLAGAGGPTGELFF. CDR3 in DNA: TGTGCCAGCAGCTTAGCGGGCGCGGGAGGGCCAACCGGGGAGCTGTTTTTT.

The V call is TRBV3-1, the J call TRBJ1-2; D call uncertain. The CDR3 is 15 residues long. Germline assignment: CDR1 LGHDT and CDR2 YNNKEL (reference sequence). V was pared by 0 bases and J by 3 bases, with 11 bases between. This chain's CDR3 is CASSQELDRYYGYTF. The DNA of the CDR3 is TGTGCCAGCAGCCAAGAACTGGACCGTTACTATGGCTACACCTTC.

The V call is TRBV4-3, the J call TRBJ2-7, with D possibly being TRBD1 or TRBD2 (5 bases each). From germline, CDR1 is LGHNA and CDR2 YSLEER. The CDR3 sequence is 15 residues long. The germline V and J ends were trimmed by 2 bases and 0 bases, with 11 bases remaining between them. The CDR3 bases are TGCGCCAGCAGCCAACTAGGGACGGCCTCCTACGAGCAGTACTTC. Protein product: CASSQLGTASYEQYF.